One sample yielded the 11 T cell receptor beta chains listed below, sequenced in a study of human T cells and chemical hapten exposure (dated by TCRdb to 2020 to 2023). Total RNA was extracted from unfractionated whole blood that had been collected in Tempus Blood RNA tubes. During library preparation, unique molecular identifiers were attached to individual cDNA molecules so that TCRs could be counted quantitatively and reproducibly. Using fastp trimming at Q25 and MiXCR clonotype assembly, TCRdb reanalyzed the public sequencing data and kept in-frame beta chains. Identical CDR3 proteins give one entry, which carries the most common genes and DNA. The sample table holds under 800 distinct CDR3 sequences, of which about 88% were seen once. The ten biggest clones cover just under 6% of the sample. The sequenced sample consisted of whole blood. All receptors derive from a human donor with alopecia, or a healthy volunteer (not recorded which). Some clones in this sample may be carry-over from other donors' samples. This table probably holds off-target reads from a library built for another chain.

This rearrangement joins TRBV29-1 to TRBJ2-1; D is unresolved. With 1 base removed from V and 10 bases from J, the gap between germline ends came to 8 bases. CDR3 length: 11 residues. Germline V gene sequence: CDR1 SQVTM, CDR2 ANQGSEA. The CDR3 DNA sequence: TGCAGCGTTGAAGTTAACCACGAGCAGTTCTTC. It specifies CSVEVNHEQFF.

For the CDR3, the DNA is TGTGCCAGCTCACCACCGCACGGATGGTTCGCAGATACGCAGTATTTT. It is translated as CASSPPHGWFADTQYF. The chain couples TRBV18 to TRBJ2-3; no clear D gene. The CDR3 covers 16 residues. Germline-derived CDR1 and CDR2 are KGHSH and LQKENI. V lost 0 bases and J 4 bases, leaving 14 bases between the germline ends.

This chain uses TRBV20-1 with TRBJ1-5; 9 positions match TRBD1. The V segment lost 3 bases and the J segment 7 bases; nucleotides outside the gene matches: 7. CDR1 is DFQATT, CDR2 SNEGSKA, per germline (reference sequence). CDR3 size: 14 residues. This chain's CDR3 is CSARTGGEWQPQHF. CDR3 bases: TGCAGTGCTAGGACAGGGGGGGAATGGCAGCCCCAGCATTTT.

This sequence joins TRBV9 and TRBJ2-5, with D perhaps TRBD2 (5 bases). The ends were cut back, 3 bases at V and 2 bases at J, with 5 bases in the middle. The CDR3 is made up of 12 amino acids. Germline-derived CDR1 and CDR2 are SGDLS and YYNGEE. DNA of the CDR3: TGTGCCAGCAGCGGAGGGCAAGAGACCCAGTACTTC. Protein sequence: CASSGGQETQYF.

The chain uses TRBV7-9 and TRBJ2-6; D not certain. Germline CDR1 and CDR2: SEHNR and FQNEAQ (reference sequence). Trimming pared 1 base from V and 0 bases from J, leaving 10 bases between. The CDR3 covers 17 residues. CDR3 in DNA: TGTGCCAGCAGCTTAGGCGCAGACATCTCTGGGGCCAACGTCCTGACTTTC. Protein product: CASSLGADISGANVLTF.

The rearrangement joins TRBV10-3 to TRBJ1-1; 7 bases match TRBD1. Trimming took 6 bases from V and 1 from J; bases not matched to a gene: 14. The germline CDR1 and CDR2 sequences are ENHRY and SYGVKD. The CDR3 totals 17 residues. Here the CDR3 reads CAIRATGTEVQNTEAFF. The DNA of the CDR3 is TGTGCCATCAGGGCCACCGGGACAGAGGTACAGAACACTGAAGCTTTCTTT.

This clonotype was seen more than once but under ten times. The V gene is TRBV5-1, the J gene TRBJ1-1, with a weak D call TRBD1 (5 bases). The CDR3 loop spans 14 amino acids. Trimming pared 4 bases from V and 4 bases from J, leaving 14 bases between. The V gene's germline CDR1 is SGHRS and CDR2 YFSETQ. The CDR3 is CASSPTGEATEAFF. Written as DNA, the CDR3 is TGCGCCAGCAGCCCAACGGGGGAAGCCACTGAAGCTTTCTTT.

The V and J genes are TRBV12-3 or TRBV12-4 and TRBJ2-7, with 11 bases identical to TRBD2. Trimming took 2 bases from V and 4 from J; bases not matched to a gene: 1. This CDR3 contains 14 residues. DNA of the CDR3: TGTGCCAGCAGTTTAACTAGCGGGGGTTACGAGCAGTACTTC. This encodes CASSLTSGGYEQYF.

The chain recombines TRBV5-4 with TRBJ2-7, with 7 nucleotides matching TRBD1. V gave up 5 bases and J gave up 9 bases; unmatched junction bases: 11. Germline-derived CDR1 and CDR2 are SGHNT and YYREEE (reference sequence). The CDR3 consists of 13 residues. The CDR3 is CASRPDTGVRQYF. Written as DNA, the CDR3 is TGTGCCAGCAGACCGGACACAGGGGTGCGGCAGTACTTC.

V usage is TRBV11-2 and J usage is TRBJ2-5; the D gene could be TRBD1 or TRBD2 (5 bases each). The CDR3 is 14 amino acids. CDR1 SGHAT and CDR2 FQNNGV come from the germline V gene. The V and J ends lost 1 base and 4 bases respectively, with 10 bases between them. DNA of the CDR3: TGTGCCAGCAGCTTAGGATGGGGGTCAGAGACCCAGTACTTC. It translates to CASSLGWGSETQYF.

The rearrangement uses TRBV10-3 and TRBJ2-3; the D is unclear. Trimming took 2 bases from V and 2 from J, leaving 8 bases between them. This CDR3 contains 14 residues. Germline V gene data show CDR1 as ENHRY and CDR2 as SYGVKD. The CDR3 loop is CAISEGLNTDTQYF. The CDR3 DNA sequence: TGTGCCATCAGTGAGGGTCTGAACACAGATACGCAGTATTTT.